Listed below are T cell receptor beta chains from one sample, sequenced in a study of T cells in Graves' hyperthyroidism and ophthalmopathy. TCRdb passed the multiplex PCR reads through MiXCR, listing each CDR3 protein once. The sample lists hundreds of thousands of distinct CDR3 sequences; more than 20% were seen once. Input material: blood. The receptors here all came from a man aged 50 to 59 with Graves' hyperthyroidism. Both conserved end residues are part of each CDR3. The D gene is left open where the match is weak. The size entry is marked missing in some rows and otherwise reads once, few, many or a size class.

D: NA; J: TRBJ2-5; size: many; V: TRBV4-1; DNA: TGCGCCAGCAGCCAAGATCGACAGCTAGAGACCCAGTACTTC; CDR3: CASSQDRQLETQYF
D: NA; J: TRBJ2-2; size: NA; V: TRBV24-1; DNA: TGTGCCACCAGTGATAGGGGACGCCGGGACCCCGGGGAGCTGTTTTTT; CDR3: CATSDRGRRDPGELFF
D: NA; J: TRBJ2-2; size: NA; V: TRBV30; DNA: TGTGCCTGGAGTGTAGACGGGGAGCTGTTTTTT; CDR3: CAWSVDGELFF
D: NA; J: TRBJ2-1; size: NA; V: TRBV3-1; DNA: TGTGCCAGCAGCCAGGGCCCTTTATCAGATGAGCAGTTCTTC; CDR3: CASSQGPLSDEQFF
D: NA; J: TRBJ1-4; size: NA; V: TRBV11-2; DNA: TGTGCCAGCAGGCCGCAGGGTGTGACTAATGAAAAACTGTTTTTT; CDR3: CASRPQGVTNEKLFF
D: TRBD1; J: TRBJ1-2; size: many; V: TRBV6-1; DNA: TGTGCCAGCAGTTTCCGACAGGGTAATGGCTACACCTTC; CDR3: CASSFRQGNGYTF
D: TRBD2; J: TRBJ2-1; size: many; V: TRBV7-9; DNA: TGTGCCAGCAGCTTAGAGGAGCGGGAGGTCCCCAATGAGCAGTTCTTC; CDR3: CASSLEEREVPNEQFF
D: NA; J: TRBJ2-6; size: NA; V: TRBV19; DNA: TGTGCCAGTAGTATAATGAGAACAGGCCGGTTGGCCAACGTCCTGACTTTC; CDR3: CASSIMRTGRLANVLTF
D: TRBD2; J: TRBJ2-5; size: NA; V: TRBV30; DNA: TGTGCCTGGAGCCCCGAGACTAGCGTCCGGGAGACCCAGTACTTC; CDR3: CAWSPETSVRETQYF
D: TRBD1; J: TRBJ2-1; size: NA; V: TRBV19; DNA: TGTGCCAGTAGTAAGGGGGACAGGGGGCTAATAGGAGAGCAGTTCTTC; CDR3: CASSKGDRGLIGEQFF
D: NA; J: TRBJ1-1; size: many; V: TRBV5-1; DNA: TGCGCCAGCAGCTCGACATGGAACACTGAAGCTTTCTTT; CDR3: CASSSTWNTEAFF
D: TRBD2; J: TRBJ2-5; size: many; V: TRBV12-3/TRBV12-4; DNA: TGTGCCAGCAGTTTTAGCGGGAGGCGGGGAGAGACCCAGTACTTC; CDR3: CASSFSGRRGETQYF
D: NA; J: TRBJ2-3; size: few; V: TRBV10-2; DNA: TGCGCCAGCAGTGGACCCCCTCAGAACACAGATACGCAGTATTTT; CDR3: CASSGPPQNTDTQYF
D: NA; J: TRBJ1-2; size: many; V: TRBV28; DNA: TGTGCCAGCAGTTTGGGAAGGGAGGTTGGCTACACCTTC; CDR3: CASSLGREVGYTF
D: NA; J: TRBJ2-2; size: NA; V: TRBV30; DNA: TGTGCCTGGAGTGTACTACTCACCGGGGAGCTGTTTTTT; CDR3: CAWSVLLTGELFF
D: NA; J: TRBJ2-7; size: many; V: TRBV3-1; DNA: TGTGCCAGCAGCCAAGCCGGAGACGAGCAGTACTTC; CDR3: CASSQAGDEQYF
D: NA; J: TRBJ1-2; size: once; V: TRBV14; DNA: TGTGCCAGCAGTCAGGGGATGAACTATGGCTACACCTTC; CDR3: CASSQGMNYGYTF
D: TRBD2; J: TRBJ2-7; size: many; V: TRBV11-3; DNA: TGTGCCAGCAGCTACCGGGGGACTAGCGGGAACTACGAGCAGTACTTC; CDR3: CASSYRGTSGNYEQYF
D: TRBD2; J: TRBJ2-2; size: NA; V: TRBV20-1; DNA: TGCAGTGCTAGTGCGCTAGCGGCGAACACCGGGGAGCTGTTTTTT; CDR3: CSASALAANTGELFF
D: TRBD1; J: TRBJ1-2; size: few; V: TRBV12-3/TRBV12-4; DNA: TGTGCCAGCAGTCCCCCATCTTACGCGGACAGGAACTATGGCTACACCTTC; CDR3: CASSPPSYADRNYGYTF
D: NA; J: TRBJ1-2; size: many; V: TRBV3-1; DNA: TGTGCCAGCAGCCAAGATCTCTATGGCTACACCTTC; CDR3: CASSQDLYGYTF
D: NA; J: TRBJ2-3; size: few; V: TRBV29-1; DNA: TGCAGCCCTTCCCTTGGTTCCACAGATACGCAGTATTTT; CDR3: CSPSLGSTDTQYF
D: NA; J: TRBJ1-3; size: NA; V: TRBV5-1; DNA: TGCGCCAGCAGCTTAGGACAGTCTGGAAACACCATATATTTT; CDR3: CASSLGQSGNTIYF
D: NA; J: TRBJ2-3; size: many; V: TRBV3-1; DNA: TGTGCCAGCAGCCGAGCAGATACGCAGTATTTT; CDR3: CASSRADTQYF
D: NA; J: TRBJ2-7; size: NA; V: TRBV24-1; DNA: TGTGCCACCAGTGATGGGGGGGCCCACGAGCAGTACTTC; CDR3: CATSDGGAHEQYF
D: NA; J: TRBJ2-1; size: many; V: TRBV7-9; DNA: TGTGCCAGCAGCTTTCTTGGGGCGGGATTTTACAATGAGCAGTTCTTC; CDR3: CASSFLGAGFYNEQFF
D: TRBD1; J: TRBJ2-2; size: few; V: TRBV6-1; DNA: TGTGCCAGCAGTCGGGACAGGGCCGACACCGGGGAGCTGTTTTTT; CDR3: CASSRDRADTGELFF
D: TRBD2; J: TRBJ2-3; size: few; V: TRBV6-1; DNA: TGTGCCAGCAGTCCCGCTCTAGCGGAAAGCACAGATACGCAGTATTTT; CDR3: CASSPALAESTDTQYF
D: NA; J: TRBJ2-3; size: many; V: TRBV6-5; DNA: TGTGCCAGCAGTTACGTTAATCCGGGATTCGGATCAGATACGCAGTATTTT; CDR3: CASSYVNPGFGSDTQYF
D: NA; J: TRBJ2-5; size: few; V: TRBV7-2; DNA: TGTGCCAGCAGCTTTTCCGGGACTCGCAAAGAGACCCAGTACTTC; CDR3: CASSFSGTRKETQYF
D: NA; J: TRBJ2-7; size: few; V: TRBV2; DNA: TGTGCCAGCAAAAAGAGTCCTCCTAGCGAGCAGTACTTC; CDR3: CASKKSPPSEQYF
D: TRBD1; J: TRBJ2-7; size: NA; V: TRBV27; DNA: TGTGCCAGCAGTTCCCCCCGGGACAGGGGGCCCCACGAGCAGTACTTC; CDR3: CASSSPRDRGPHEQYF
D: NA; J: TRBJ2-3; size: NA; V: TRBV9; DNA: TGTGCCAGCAGGGCGGGCACCAGCACAGATACGCAGTATTTT; CDR3: CASRAGTSTDTQYF
D: NA; J: TRBJ1-2; size: NA; V: TRBV28; DNA: TGTGCCAGCAGCTCAGGGACTTCCCACTACTATGGCTACACCTTC; CDR3: CASSSGTSHYYGYTF
D: NA; J: TRBJ1-2; size: NA; V: TRBV4-1; DNA: TGCGCCAGCAGCCAAGAAGGGGGCTATGGCTACACCTTC; CDR3: CASSQEGGYGYTF
D: TRBD2; J: TRBJ2-4; size: NA; V: TRBV20-1; DNA: TGCAGTGCCTTACTAGCGACCAAAAACATTCAGTACTTC; CDR3: CSALLATKNIQYF
D: NA; J: TRBJ2-1; size: NA; V: TRBV3-1; DNA: TGTGCCAGCAGCCCCGAACGGGCCTACAATGAGCAGTTCTTC; CDR3: CASSPERAYNEQFF
D: NA; J: TRBJ2-1; size: many; V: TRBV3-1; DNA: TGTGCCAGCAGCCGCCTTGGGGTGGGGGACAATGAGCAGTTCTTC; CDR3: CASSRLGVGDNEQFF
D: NA; J: TRBJ1-2; size: NA; V: TRBV5-5; DNA: TGTGCCAGCAGTTCGGAGAACTATGGCTACACCTTC; CDR3: CASSSENYGYTF
D: NA; J: TRBJ2-1; size: few; V: TRBV20-1; DNA: TGCAGTGCTAGGGTAGGAGTGAATGAGCAGTTCTTC; CDR3: CSARVGVNEQFF
D: TRBD1; J: TRBJ2-2; size: few; V: TRBV5-1; DNA: TGCGCCAGCAGCTCAGGAGACAGGGGACGGGCCGGGGAGCTGTTTTTT; CDR3: CASSSGDRGRAGELFF
D: TRBD2; J: TRBJ2-7; size: NA; V: TRBV29-1; DNA: TGCAGCGTTGAAGAAAGGGAGGGGCGCGAGCAGTACTTC; CDR3: CSVEEREGREQYF
D: TRBD2; J: TRBJ2-1; size: NA; V: TRBV7-3; DNA: TGTGCCAGCAGCTTAACGTTTACTAGCGGGAGGGGGTCAAATGAGCAGTTCTTC; CDR3: CASSLTFTSGRGSNEQFF
D: NA; J: TRBJ2-3; size: few; V: TRBV12-3/TRBV12-4; DNA: TGTGCCAGCAGTTTAATTAGGGGGATGGATACGCAGTATTTT; CDR3: CASSLIRGMDTQYF
D: TRBD2; J: TRBJ2-1; size: many; V: TRBV6-2/TRBV6-3; DNA: TGTGCCAGCAGACGTACGGCGGGGGGGCAGTTCTTC; CDR3: CASRRTAGGQFF
D: NA; J: TRBJ1-1; size: NA; V: TRBV11-3; DNA: TGTGCCAGCAGCTTAGCCCGGGGGATCACTGAAGCTTTCTTT; CDR3: CASSLARGITEAFF